This T cell receptor (beta chain) was recovered during a study of blood T cell repertoires in COVID-19. Study-wide background: Whether acute or convalescent, the COVID-19 samples came from the United States, Italy and Spain. From T cells, B-cell-depleted T cells, or PBMCs came the material, which was cDNA or gDNA.

Per the study methods: Nucleated cell number was recorded as an estimate derived from reference gene primer amplification. The repertoire was sequenced with immunoSEQ multiplex PCR; TCRdb's copy has only in-frame clones and lacks some. V and J calls and clone size are given by that table; D and trimming were obtained from the DNA. The sample yields about 41,000 clones, 88% seen once. The CDR3 is 16 residues long. The germline V gene encodes CDR1 MNHEY and CDR2 SMNVEV (reference sequence). J lost 3 bases, V lost 4 bases, and 7 bases had no gene match. This sequence originates from a human donor in a cohort sampled during active COVID-19. Material for sequencing was peripheral blood. The chain joins TRBV27 to TRBJ2-5, with 11 bases identical to TRBD2. CDR3 in amino acids: CASSSRLAGRKETQYF. Here the CDR3 DNA reads TGTGCCAGCAGTTCCCGACTAGCGGGAAGAAAAGAGACCCAGTACTTC.